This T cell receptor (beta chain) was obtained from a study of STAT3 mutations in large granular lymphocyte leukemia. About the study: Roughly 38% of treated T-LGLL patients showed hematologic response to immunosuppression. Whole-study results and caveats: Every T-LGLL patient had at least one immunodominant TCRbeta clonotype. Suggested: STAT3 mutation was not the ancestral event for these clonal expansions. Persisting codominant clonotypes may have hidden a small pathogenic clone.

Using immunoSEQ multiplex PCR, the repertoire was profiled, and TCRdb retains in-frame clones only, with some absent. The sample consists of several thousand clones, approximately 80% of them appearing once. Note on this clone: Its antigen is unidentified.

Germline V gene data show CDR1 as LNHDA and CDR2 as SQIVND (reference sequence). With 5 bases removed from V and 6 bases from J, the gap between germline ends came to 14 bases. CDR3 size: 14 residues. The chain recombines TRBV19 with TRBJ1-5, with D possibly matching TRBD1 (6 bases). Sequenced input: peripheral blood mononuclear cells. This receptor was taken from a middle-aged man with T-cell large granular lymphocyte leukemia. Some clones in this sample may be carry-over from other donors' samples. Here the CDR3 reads CASSSQGGGQPQHF. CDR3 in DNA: TGTGCCAGTAGTTCACAGGGCGGGGGTCAGCCCCAGCATTTT.